These 15 T cell receptor beta chains originate from one sample sequenced in a study of blood T cell repertoires in COVID-19. Using immunoSEQ multiplex PCR, the repertoire was profiled, and TCRdb retains in-frame clones only, with some absent. The sample records 82,000 or so clones, around 88% being singletons. The sequenced sample consisted of PBMCs or T cells enriched from blood (not recorded which). These receptors originate from a woman aged 45-59 years with acute COVID-19.

This chain connects TRBV19 to TRBJ1-2; TRBD1 agrees at 7 bases. The CDR3 is 16 amino acids. Germline trimming cut 6 bases from V and 2 bases from J; bases unmatched to any gene: 12. Germline CDR1 is LNHDA and CDR2 is SQIVND (reference sequence). Here the CDR3 DNA reads TGTGCCAGTAGAACGAGTGGAGACAGGGTAAACTATGGCTACACCTTC. Translated, it gives CASRTSGDRVNYGYTF.

This clone was seen a single time. The chain combines TRBV19 with TRBJ2-5; D not certain. Germline CDR1 and CDR2: LNHDA and SQIVND (reference sequence). The germline V and J ends were trimmed by 1 base and 5 bases, with 8 bases remaining between them. The CDR3 contains 13 residues. The CDR3 DNA is TGTGCCAGTAGTATAGTAGTCTGGGAGACCCAGTACTTC. It codes for CASSIVVWETQYF.

J is TRBJ1-2 and V is TRBV15; a weak D match, TRBD1 (5 bases). The CDR3 is 15 amino acids. Trimming removed 0 bases at V and 5 bases at J, with 13 bases between. Germline V CDR1 and CDR2: LNHNV, YYDKDF (reference sequence). The CDR3 DNA reads TGTGCCACCAGCAGAGATTACTCGGGGGTATATGGCTACACCTTC. Protein sequence: CATSRDYSGVYGYTF. Variable domain in full (rest from reference TRBV15 and TRBJ1-2): DAMVIQNPRYQVTQFGKPVTLSCSQTLNHNVMYWYQQKSSQAPKLLFHYYDKDFNNEADTPDNFQSRRPNTSFCFLDIRSPGLGDTAMYLCATSRDYSGVYGYTFGSGTRLTVV.

The chain uses TRBV14 and TRBJ2-7; 9 bases map to TRBD2. CDR3 length: 15 residues. With V trimmed by 5 bases and J by 7 bases, 12 bases remained unmatched. Germline CDR1 reads SGHDN; CDR2 reads FVKESK. CDR3 in amino acids: CASSSLRGLAGEQYF. DNA of the CDR3: TGTGCCAGCAGCTCCCTCAGAGGGCTAGCGGGGGAGCAGTACTTC.

V gene TRBV24-1 combines with J gene TRBJ2-5; D uncertain. Germline V gene data show CDR1 as KGHDR and CDR2 as SFDVKD. V lost 4 bases to trimming and J lost 5 bases, with 13 bases between them. CDR3 length: 14 residues. Here the CDR3 reads CATSDSGRQETQYF. In DNA, the CDR3 is TGTGCCACCAGTGACTCGGGTCGTCAGGAGACCCAGTACTTC.

This sequence joins TRBV7-6 and TRBJ2-2; D perhaps matches TRBD2 (5 bases). The V gene lost 0 bases and the J gene lost 0 bases, with 5 bases spanning the gap. Germline CDR1 and CDR2: SGHVS and FNYEAQ. There are 15 residues in the CDR3. For the CDR3, the DNA is TGTGCCAGCAGCTTAGCGGGAGCGAACACCGGGGAGCTGTTTTTT. Its protein is CASSLAGANTGELFF.

J is TRBJ1-4 and V is TRBV25-1; TRBD1 matches 11 bases. The CDR3 has 14 residues. J lost 8 bases, V lost 2 bases, and 1 base had no gene match. In germline, CDR1 is MGHDK, CDR2 SYGVNS. CDR3 nucleotides: TGTGCCAGCAGTGAACGGACAGGGGGCGAAAAACTGTTTTTT. Translated, it gives CASSERTGGEKLFF.

The chain couples TRBV5-8 to TRBJ1-6; D perhaps matches TRBD1 (5 bases). The CDR3 covers 15 residues. Trimming removed 2 bases from V and 4 bases from J, with 10 bases in between. CDR1 is SGHTS, CDR2 YDEGEE, per germline. CDR3 DNA: TGTGCCAGCAGCTTTGGTCAGGGTTATAATTCACCCCTCCACTTT. Translating it yields CASSFGQGYNSPLHF.

V and J are TRBV19 and TRBJ1-4, with TRBD1 as a possible D gene (5 bases). Germline assignment: CDR1 LNHDA and CDR2 SQIVND (reference sequence). The CDR3 is 16 residues long. V gave up 5 bases and J gave up 7 bases, with 20 bases separating them. The CDR3 nucleotides are TGTGCCAGTAGTCTGATGGATACCCGCGGGGGTGAAAAACTGTTTTTT. Amino acids: CASSLMDTRGGEKLFF.

This clone was found once. The J gene is TRBJ1-2, the V gene TRBV27; the D gene is possibly TRBD1 (5 bases). The CDR3 is 14 residues long. The V gene's germline CDR1 is MNHEY and CDR2 SMNVEV (reference sequence). Trimming removed 0 bases from V and 3 bases from J, with 8 bases in between. CDR3: CASSLSRGDYGYTF. Here the CDR3 DNA reads TGTGCCAGCAGTTTATCTCGGGGGGACTATGGCTACACCTTC.

This chain uses TRBV7-9 with TRBJ2-3; D possibly corresponds to TRBD1 (6 bases). The CDR3 totals 16 residues. V lost 1 base, J lost 0 bases, and 11 bases lay in between. CDR1 and CDR2 (germline): SEHNR, FQNEAQ (reference sequence). The CDR3 protein is CASSLGTVSSTDTQYF. As DNA, the CDR3 is TGTGCCAGCAGCTTAGGGACAGTATCTAGCACAGATACGCAGTATTTT.

The chain recombines TRBV27 with TRBJ1-1; D is unclear. V lost 5 bases, J lost 2 bases, and 21 bases lay in between. The CDR3 is made up of 17 amino acids. Germline CDR1 reads MNHEY; CDR2 reads SMNVEV (reference sequence). As DNA, the CDR3 is TGTGCCAGCAGTCCATATGAAGTCGGACTGACAAACACTGAAGCTTTCTTT. Translated, it gives CASSPYEVGLTNTEAFF.

The chain couples TRBV27 to TRBJ2-2, with TRBD1 identical over 11 bases. This CDR3 spans 18 amino acids. With 10 bases clipped from V and 7 bases from J, the junction kept 20 bases outside the gene matches. The germline gives CDR1 MNHEY, CDR2 SMNVEV (reference sequence). This chain's CDR3 is CATSFYPPRTGGIGELFF. The CDR3 DNA follows: TGTGCCACCTCCTTTTATCCCCCGCGGACAGGGGGCATCGGGGAGCTGTTTTTT.

About this clone itself: This sample includes further DNA sequences coding for the same CDR3. This chain connects TRBV5-1 to TRBJ2-3; 9 nucleotides line up with TRBD2. CDR3 length: 15 residues. J was trimmed by 0 bases and V by 1 base; bases with no gene match: 0. The germline CDR1 and CDR2 sequences are SGHRS and YFSETQ. CDR3 region: CASSLTSGSTDTQYF. The CDR3 coding sequence is TGCGCCAGCAGCTTGACTAGCGGGAGCACAGATACGCAGTATTTT.

The chain employs TRBV6-2 or TRBV6-3 and TRBJ1-1; tentative D call: TRBD1 (5 bases). The CDR3 contains 18 residues. Looked up from germline, CDR1 is MNHEY and CDR2 is SVGEGT. V lost 0 bases and J lost 1, with 18 bases in between. CDR3 nucleotides: TGTGCCAGCAGTTACTCGGCCCGGGGGAGGAGCGCGAACACTGAAGCTTTCTTT. This codes for CASSYSARGRSANTEAFF.